This TCR beta chain originates from a study of molecular identifiers for immune sequencing clone quantification. Study in general: Four of five splits of RNA from 20,000 or 100,000 naive CD8 cells were sequenced in replicates.

Study observations and caveats: Among 800,000 to 1,000,000 naive cells, as was reported, spiked Jurkat TCR RNA from one cell was detectable.

This clonotype was recorded many times. What it recognizes is unknown. TCRdb itself ran the PCR reads through MiXCR, one entry per CDR3 protein. The sample yields 460,000 or so distinct CDR3 sequences, about a fifth seen once. This CDR3 has 12 amino acids. Germline loops: CDR1 MNHEY, CDR2 SVGEGT. V was pared by 2 bases and J by 6 bases, with 6 bases between. The origin of this receptor is a human donor in good health. Some libraries in this study had Jurkat cell RNA spiked in. The J gene is TRBJ2-3, the V gene TRBV6-2 or TRBV6-3; D is unclear. The specimen was naive CD8+ T cells from blood, with Jurkat cell RNA spiked in. Subset in this sample: FACS-sorted CD8+CD4-CCR7+CD45RA+ naive T cells. CDR3 amino acids: CASSYARDTQYF. CDR3 bases: TGTGCCAGCAGTTACGCTCGGGATACGCAGTATTTT.